This TCR beta chain was captured in a study of blood T cells in healthy people across ages. Next came a second PCR, run for about 6 to 12 cycles, which used a sample-barcoded 5' primer along with a J-beta primer mix. TCRdb re-derived calls from the 5' RACE reads in MiXCR, one entry per CDR3 protein. The sample contains 1.5 million to 2 million distinct CDR3 sequences, around half of which appear only once. The CDR3 has 13 amino acids. V lost 1 base, J lost 11 bases, and 12 bases lay in between. The V gene's germline CDR1 is LGHNA and CDR2 YNFKEQ. This TCR was recovered from a woman aged 40 to 50 in good health. The material sequenced was blood. V gene TRBV4-2 combines with J gene TRBJ2-4; a weak D match, TRBD1 (6 bases). In nucleotides, the CDR3 is TGTGCCAGCAGCCAAGTCCAGGACAGCCTTCAGTACTTC. Its protein is CASSQVQDSLQYF.